A single sample gave rise to the 32 T cell receptor beta chains below, sequenced in a study of T cells in women clearing cervical HPV infection. Here immunoSEQ multiplex PCR was the method, and the copy in TCRdb shows in-frame clones only, minus some. The sample spans around 39,000 clones; the ten largest clones claim around 5.5%. Sequenced: blood buffy coat. The receptors were sampled from a woman aged 18-70 years with a cervical HPV16 infection that either progressed to CIN3+ or cleared (not recorded which).

Partial CDR3 DNA: TGCAGTGCTATAAGACTAGAATACTACGAG. Residues: CSAIRLEYYE. The CDR3 reads in full as CSAIRLEYYEQYF. The chain is built from TRBV20-1 and TRBJ2-7; a weak D match, TRBD2 (6 bases). The CDR3 end is not reached by the read, which stops 3 residues before it; the germline J gene fills it in. CDR3 length equals 13 residues. Trimming shortened V by 4 bases and J by 3 bases, and 13 bases separated the two germline ends. Looked up from germline, CDR1 is DFQATT and CDR2 is SNEGSKA (reference sequence).

The CDR3: CASSRTGDYEQYF. The sequenced CDR3 bases are TGTGCCAGCAGTCGTACAGGAGACTACGAG. The chain carries TRBV6-2 or TRBV6-3 and TRBJ2-7, with D perhaps matching TRBD1 (5 bases). The read gets to within 3 residues of the CDR3 end, and the germline J gene fills in the rest. V was clipped by 5 bases and J by 3 bases, with 11 bases between them. CDR1 is MNHEY and CDR2 is SVGEGT in the germline V gene. The CDR3 has 13 residues.

A remark on this clone: The CDR3 end lies 3 residues beyond the end of the read and is filled in from the germline J gene. The chain is built from TRBV19 and TRBJ2-7; 9 bases map to TRBD1. Germline V gives CDR1 LNHDA, CDR2 SQIVND (reference sequence). Losses at the gene ends were 6 bases for V and 3 bases for J; bases not matched to a gene: 6. The CDR3 loop spans 14 amino acids. The part of the CDR3 DNA that was read is TGTGCCAGTAGGCAGGGACAGGGAGGCTACGAG. It specifies CASRQGQGGYE. The CDR3 reads in full as CASRQGQGGYEQYF.

Concerning this clone: The read terminates 3 residues before the CDR3 end, so the remaining end is supplied by the germline J gene. The genes are TRBV16 and TRBJ2-5, with 8 bases that match TRBD1. There are 13 residues in the CDR3. CDR1 is KGHSY and CDR2 is FQNENV in the germline V gene. The junction had 1 base not matched to a gene; V was cut back by 4 bases and J by 3 bases. CDR3 bases read: TGTGCCAGCAGCCCGACAGGGGAAGAGACC. Amino acid sequence: CASSPTGEET. The whole CDR3 protein is CASSPTGEETQYF.

About this clone itself: The read comes to an end 3 residues before the CDR3 does, leaving the germline J gene to fill in the end. V usage is TRBV3-1 (or the pseudogene TRBV3-2) and J usage is TRBJ1-1; TRBD1 might be the D (5 bases). Trimming took 4 bases from V and 1 from J, leaving 13 bases between them. Germline CDR1 is LGHDT and CDR2 is YNNKEL (reference sequence). This CDR3 spans 15 amino acids. The CDR3 is CASSRGGRKNTEAFF. Incomplete CDR3 DNA: TGTGCCAGCAGCCGGGGGGGACGTAAGAACACTGAA.

Points on this clone: The read ends 3 residues shy of where the CDR3 ends; the end is completed using the germline J gene. V and J are TRBV19 and TRBJ2-1; tentative D call: TRBD2 (7 bases). Trimming pared 5 bases from V and 9 bases from J, leaving 23 bases between. The CDR3 extends over 16 amino acids. CDR1 and CDR2 from the germline V gene are LNHDA and SQIVND (reference sequence). The sequenced CDR3 bases are TGTGCCAGTAGTCAAACCATCAGTCGGGGAGGGGGTGAG. It encodes CASSQTISRGGGE. The whole CDR3 is CASSQTISRGGGEQFF.

With respect to this clone: Coverage ceases 3 residues before the CDR3 finishes, and the germline J gene fills in the end. Additional DNA sequences in this sample encode the identical CDR3. The rearrangement uses TRBV20-1 and TRBJ1-1, with D perhaps matching TRBD1 (5 bases). Per germline, CDR1 DFQATT and CDR2 SNEGSKA (reference sequence). The CDR3 has 18 amino acids. The V end lost 3 bases, the J end lost 1 base, and 24 bases lay between the germline ends. The CDR3 loop reads CSARGWGLKRAENTEAFF. The CDR3 bases that were read are TGCAGTGCTAGGGGCTGGGGACTGAAGCGGGCGGAGAACACTGAA.

As for this clone: A junction end diverges from the germline sequence, so it may reflect a read error. The CDR3 end is not reached by the read, which stops 3 residues before it; the germline J gene fills it in. This CDR3 is also generated by other DNA sequences in the sample. The V and J genes are TRBV5-6 and TRBJ1-3, with a possible D match to TRBD1 (5 bases). Germline assignment: CDR1 SGHDT and CDR2 YYEEEE. This CDR3 has 14 residues. CDR3 DNA (partial): TGTGCCAGCAGCTTGGTGGGTCTTGTGGACACT. Amino acids: CASSLVGLVDT. The CDR3 in full is CASSLVGLVDTIYF.

Comments on this clone: The CDR3 end is not reached by the read, which stops 3 residues before it; the germline J gene fills it in. The rearrangement uses TRBV19 and TRBJ1-2; D is uncertain. Germline V gene data show CDR1 as LNHDA and CDR2 as SQIVND (reference sequence). The CDR3 runs to 15 residues. This CDR3 reads CASIGLAGTYNDYTF. The CDR3 bases that were read are TGTGCCAGCATCGGACTAGCGGGAACTTACAATGAC. Complete variable domain (other parts from reference TRBV19 and TRBJ1-2): DGGITQSPKYLFRKEGQNVTLSCEQNLNHDAMYWYRQDPGQGLRLIYYSQIVNDFQKGDIAEGYSVSREKKESFPLTVTSAQKNPTAFYLCASIGLAGTYNDYTFGSGTRLTVV.

As regards this clone: The read ends 3 residues early relative to the CDR3; the germline J gene fills the gap. This rearrangement joins TRBV19 to TRBJ2-1; a weak D match, TRBD2 (6 bases). The germline V gene encodes CDR1 LNHDA and CDR2 SQIVND (reference sequence). V lost 4 bases, J lost 8 bases, and 18 bases lay in between. The CDR3 spans 15 residues. The sequenced CDR3 bases are TGTGCCAGTAGTAACCCTTCTGGCGGGAAACATGAG. Translating gives CASSNPSGGKHE. The CDR3 as a whole reads CASSNPSGGKHEQFF.

To note about this clone: Read sequence stops 3 residues before the CDR3 end, and the germline J gene provides the missing end. The rearrangement joins TRBV19 to TRBJ2-5; 14 bases are a match to TRBD2. The CDR3 length is 15 residues. The V and J ends lost 3 bases and 4 bases, in that order; junction bases with no gene match: 1. CDR1 is LNHDA and CDR2 is SQIVND in the germline V gene (reference sequence). CDR3 amino acids: CASSMGTSGRETQYF. CDR3 DNA, as far as it was read: TGTGCCAGTAGTATGGGGACTAGCGGGAGAGAGACC.

The CDR3 bases that were read are TGCAGTGCTAGTATGGGCGGGAGGAACCAAGAGACC. The encoded protein is CSASMGGRNQET. The CDR3 reads in full as CSASMGGRNQETQYF. The chain has TRBV20-1 and TRBJ2-5, with TRBD2 matching over 8 bases. Read sequence stops 3 residues before the CDR3 end, and the germline J gene provides the missing end. Germline assignment: CDR1 DFQATT and CDR2 SNEGSKA (reference sequence). The V segment lost 3 bases and the J segment 0 bases; nucleotides outside the gene matches: 6. This CDR3 has 15 residues.

A word on this clone: The read finishes 3 residues shy of the CDR3 end, and the germline J gene is used to complete it. V gene TRBV19 combines with J gene TRBJ2-7; 11 bases are a match to TRBD2. The V gene's germline CDR1 is LNHDA and CDR2 SQIVND (reference sequence). Unmatched junction bases numbered 8, after V lost 3 bases and J lost 4 bases. This CDR3 is 16 amino acids long. CDR3 sequence: CASSMSTSGRSYEQYF. Incomplete CDR3 DNA: TGTGCCAGTAGTATGTCTACTAGCGGGAGATCGTACGAG.

About this clone: The read is 3 residues too short to cover the CDR3 end, so that end is filled in from the germline J gene. This chain uses TRBV5-6 with TRBJ1-4, with D possibly being TRBD1 (6 bases). The germline V gene encodes CDR1 SGHDT and CDR2 YYEEEE. The CDR3 sequence is 15 residues long. V was cut by 3 bases and J by 3 bases, with 12 bases left in between. CDR3 region: CASSWNRVPNEKLFF. The sequenced CDR3 bases are TGTGCCAGCAGCTGGAACAGGGTACCTAATGAAAAA. Full variable domain (rest looked up from reference TRBV5-6 and TRBJ1-4): DAGVTQSPTHLIKTRGQQVTLRCSPKSGHDTVSWYQQALGQGPQFIFQYYEEEERQRGNFPDRFSGHQFPNYSSELNVNALLLGDSALYLCASSWNRVPNEKLFFGSGTQLSVL.

Comments on this clone: An end of the junction differs from the germline gene, which may be a read error. With the read ending 3 residues before the CDR3 end, the germline J gene is used to fill in that end. The V call is TRBV4-2, the J call TRBJ2-5; 11 positions agree with TRBD2. The CDR3 runs 17 residues. Germline V lookup: CDR1 LGHNA, CDR2 YNFKEQ. CDR3 DNA (partial): TGCGCCAGCAGCCCCCGGTTAGCGGGAGGGCCGGGGGAGACC. This sequence encodes CASSPRLAGGPGET. The CDR3 reads in full as CASSPRLAGGPGETQYF.

Of note for this clone: The read falls 3 residues short of the CDR3 end, and the missing part is taken from the germline J gene. The sample has other DNA sequences that encode this CDR3 too. This chain connects TRBV28 to TRBJ1-2; no firm D call. V dropped 2 bases and J dropped 5 bases, with 9 bases sitting between them. The V gene's germline CDR1 is MDHEN and CDR2 SYDVKM. CDR3 length: 13 amino acids. The part of the CDR3 DNA that was read is TGTGCCAGCAGTTTAGGGCAGGTATATGGC. It encodes CASSLGQVYG. From start to end, the CDR3 is CASSLGQVYGYTF.

With regard to this clone: The read ends 3 residues before the CDR3 terminus; that terminus is restored from the germline J gene. V is TRBV10-1 and J is TRBJ1-5, with 10 bases matching TRBD1. The CDR3 covers 17 residues. Germline assignment: CDR1 WNHNN and CDR2 SYGVQD (reference sequence). Unmatched junction bases numbered 10, after V lost 2 bases and J lost 6 bases. This CDR3 reads CASSEDDRGRIFQPQHF. CDR3 DNA (partial): TGCGCCAGCAGTGAGGACGACAGGGGGCGCATCTTTCAGCCC.

Comment on this clone: The read ends 3 residues before the CDR3 terminus; that terminus is restored from the germline J gene. The V gene is TRBV9, the J gene TRBJ2-2, with 15 bases identical to TRBD2. The CDR3 runs to 17 residues. Germline V gene data show CDR1 as SGDLS and CDR2 as YYNGEE. V shed 3 bases, J shed 1 base, and the junction held 1 base outside the gene matches. Incomplete CDR3 DNA: TGTGCCAGCAGCGAGGGACTAGCGGGAGGGAACACCGGGGAG. This encodes CASSEGLAGGNTGE. The entire CDR3 protein is CASSEGLAGGNTGELFF. The complete variable domain, with remaining parts taken from reference TRBV9 and TRBJ2-2, reads DSGVTQTPKHLITATGQRVTLRCSPRSGDLSVYWYQQSLDQGLQFLIQYYNGEERAKGNILERFSAQQFPDLHSELNLSSLELGDSALYFCASSEGLAGGNTGELFFGEGSRLTVL.

The CDR3 spells CASTLASIRVNEQYF. CDR3 DNA, as far as it was read: TGTGCCAGCACCCTAGCTTCTATTAGGGTCAACGAG. V usage is TRBV7-9 and J usage is TRBJ2-7; D is perhaps TRBD2 (5 bases). The observed sequence ends 3 residues before the CDR3 terminus, with the missing tail filled in from the germline J gene. Germline V gene lookup returns CDR1 SEHNR and CDR2 FQNEAQ (reference sequence). V lost 7 bases and J lost 5, with 21 bases in between. The CDR3 contains 15 residues.

With regard to this clone: The read gets to within 3 residues of the CDR3 end, and the germline J gene fills in the rest. This chain uses TRBV7-2 with TRBJ2-2; 10 bases are shared with TRBD2. Germline-derived CDR1 and CDR2 are SGHTA and FQGNSA. CDR3 length: 15 residues. V shed 3 bases, J shed 8 bases, and the junction held 6 bases outside the gene matches. CDR3 region: CASSLDASGRGELFF. CDR3 bases read: TGTGCCAGCAGCTTGGACGCTAGCGGGAGAGGGGAG.

About this clone: The read terminates 3 residues before the CDR3 end, so the remaining end is supplied by the germline J gene. This sequence joins TRBV30 and TRBJ2-3; TRBD2 aligns across 14 bases. The CDR3 is 15 amino acids. Germline values: CDR1 GTSNPN, CDR2 SVGIG (reference sequence). CDR3 protein: CAWNEGLAGGETQYF. CDR3 DNA (partial): TGTGCCTGGAACGAAGGACTAGCGGGAGGAGAGACG.

Here the CDR3 reads CASSLISGGRTEAFF. Incomplete CDR3 DNA: TGTGCCAGCAGCTTAATTTCGGGGGGACGGACTGAA. The chain combines TRBV7-2 with TRBJ1-1; possible D gene TRBD1, 5 bases. The read gets to within 3 residues of the CDR3 end, and the germline J gene fills in the rest. Germline V lookup: CDR1 SGHTA, CDR2 FQGNSA. There are 15 residues in the CDR3. V lost 2 bases to trimming and J lost 5 bases, with 15 bases between them.

A note on this clone: The CDR3 end lies 3 residues beyond the end of the read and is filled in from the germline J gene. This rearrangement joins TRBV4-1 to TRBJ2-7; no firm D call. This CDR3 spans 13 amino acids. The V end lost 1 base, the J end lost 2 bases, and 6 bases lay between the germline ends. Germline-derived CDR1 and CDR2 are MGHRA and YSYEKL. Partial CDR3 DNA: TGCGCCAGCAGCCAAGTACGCGCCTACGAG. Amino acid sequence: CASSQVRAYE. The CDR3, in full, reads CASSQVRAYEQYF.

In regard to this clone: The read ends 3 residues before the CDR3 terminus; that terminus is restored from the germline J gene. Other DNA variants within this sample encode the same CDR3. The chain carries TRBV19 and TRBJ1-3; 8 bases align to TRBD1. Germline V gene data show CDR1 as LNHDA and CDR2 as SQIVND (reference sequence). This CDR3 comprises 16 residues. The trim removed 3 bases at V and 6 bases at J, leaving 10 bases unmatched. The sequenced CDR3 bases are TGTGCCAGTAGTATTCCCGGGACAGGCAATCCAAACACC. Its translation is CASSIPGTGNPNT. The entire CDR3 is CASSIPGTGNPNTIYF.

In the case of this clone: The CDR3 is cut off 3 residues early in the read; its end comes from the germline J gene. The J gene is TRBJ2-5, the V gene TRBV2; 11 bases are a match to TRBD2. Germline assignment: CDR1 SNHLY and CDR2 FYNNEI. Germline trimming cut 7 bases from V and 4 bases from J; bases unmatched to any gene: 5. The length of the CDR3 is 14 residues. This chain's CDR3 is CASTKTSGRETQYF. The CDR3 DNA, read in part, is TGTGCCAGCACCAAAACTAGCGGGAGAGAGACC.

Notes on this clone: The CDR3 end is not reached by the read, which stops 3 residues before it; the germline J gene fills it in. The chain combines TRBV30 with TRBJ2-6; 7 nucleotides line up with TRBD1. The V segment lost 7 bases and the J segment 0 bases; nucleotides outside the gene matches: 3. This CDR3 is built from 14 residues. Germline V gives CDR1 GTSNPN, CDR2 SVGIG (reference sequence). The CDR3 DNA, read in part, is TGTGCCTCGACAGGGTCCTCTGGGGCCAACGTC. Translating it yields CASTGSSGANV. The full CDR3 reads CASTGSSGANVLTF.

Details on this clone: The sequenced fragment ends 3 residues before the CDR3 boundary, so the rest is inferred from the germline J gene. This sequence joins TRBV10-3 and TRBJ1-4, with a possible D match to TRBD1 (5 bases). The CDR3 covers 15 residues. Germline CDR1 is ENHRY and CDR2 is SYGVKD. Trimming stripped 0 bases from V and 2 bases from J, with 7 bases between. Partial CDR3 DNA: TGTGCCATCAGTGAGTCTGGGGGGACTAATGAAAAA. It translates to CAISESGGTNEK. The CDR3 as a whole reads CAISESGGTNEKLFF.

Points on this clone: The read ends 3 residues shy of where the CDR3 ends; the end is completed using the germline J gene. This sequence joins TRBV20-1 and TRBJ2-7; 8 bases match TRBD2. The CDR3 is 13 residues long. Germline CDR1 DFQATT, CDR2 SNEGSKA (reference sequence). V gave up 6 bases and J gave up 6 bases; unmatched junction bases: 10. CDR3 in amino acids: CSAKGTSQGEQYF. The CDR3 DNA, read in part, is TGCAGTGCGAAGGGGACTAGTCAAGGCGAG.

Comments on this clone: The read falls 3 residues short of the CDR3 end, and the missing part is taken from the germline J gene. This chain joins TRBV7-9 and TRBJ2-7; possible D gene TRBD1, 6 bases. The germline gives CDR1 SEHNR, CDR2 FQNEAQ (reference sequence). CDR3 size: 14 residues. The V and J ends lost 3 bases and 6 bases respectively, with 15 bases between them. The CDR3 reads CASSFEQGRSEQYF. The sequenced part of the CDR3 DNA is TGTGCCAGCAGCTTCGAACAGGGTAGATCCGAG.

CDR3 sequence reads: CASSPPEGAISGNTIYF. The DNA read from the CDR3 is TGCGCCAGCAGCCCGCCGGAAGGGGCCATCTCTGGAAACACC. The V call is TRBV5-1, the J call TRBJ1-3, with a weak D call TRBD1 (5 bases). The CDR3 extends 3 residues past the end of the read, so its final part is completed from the germline J gene. CDR1 and CDR2 from the germline V gene are SGHRS and YFSETQ. V lost 4 bases and J lost 0, with 17 bases in between. The CDR3 is made up of 17 amino acids.

In the case of this clone: The read terminates 3 residues before the CDR3 end, so the remaining end is supplied by the germline J gene. V gene TRBV5-6 combines with J gene TRBJ2-7, with D perhaps TRBD1 (6 bases). From germline, CDR1 is SGHDT and CDR2 YYEEEE. The CDR3 has 15 residues. Trimming left V 1 base short and J 0 bases short, with 11 bases between. Incomplete CDR3 DNA: TGTGCCAGCAGCTTGCAGACAGGCTTCTCCTACGAG. Translating gives CASSLQTGFSYE. The full CDR3 protein is CASSLQTGFSYEQYF. Drawing the rest from reference TRBV5-6 and TRBJ2-7, the complete variable domain is DAGVTQSPTHLIKTRGQQVTLRCSPKSGHDTVSWYQQALGQGPQFIFQYYEEEERQRGNFPDRFSGHQFPNYSSELNVNALLLGDSALYLCASSLQTGFSYEQYFGPGTRLTVT.

Concerning this clone itself: The read comes to an end 3 residues before the CDR3 does, leaving the germline J gene to fill in the end. The chain is built from TRBV6-2 or TRBV6-3 and TRBJ1-2; a weak D match, TRBD1 (5 bases). This CDR3 comprises 13 residues. The V gene's germline CDR1 is MNHEY and CDR2 SVGEGT. The chain's CDR3 is CASSLGTNISYTF. Incomplete CDR3 DNA: TGTGCCAGCAGTCTAGGGACTAACATCAGC.